Following are 21 T cell receptor beta chains from one sample sequenced in a study of blood T cells in healthy people across ages. The second PCR ran about 6 to 12 cycles with a sample-barcoded 5' primer and J-beta primers. TCRdb used MiXCR to reprocess the 5' RACE reads, holding one entry per CDR3 protein. This table has 380,000 or so distinct CDR3 sequences, about half appearing once. The source material was blood. These receptors were collected from a man between 60 and 75 years old in good health.

The chain recombines TRBV20-1 with TRBJ1-5; D is perhaps TRBD1 (6 bases). This CDR3 contains 16 residues. With 0 bases removed from V and 2 bases from J, the gap between germline ends came to 14 bases. Looked up from germline, CDR1 is DFQATT and CDR2 is SNEGSKA (reference sequence). The chain's CDR3 is CSARDVVRGGNQPQHF. CDR3 nucleotides: TGCAGTGCTAGAGATGTTGTCAGGGGAGGCAATCAGCCCCAGCATTTT.

This clonotype turned up a few times. The rearrangement links TRBV2 to TRBJ2-5, with D hard to call. TRBJ2-7 matches the DNA end more closely, so the J call is doubtful. The CDR3 covers 13 residues. Germline values: CDR1 SNHLY, CDR2 FYNNEI. The CDR3 bases are TGTGCCAGCAGTGAAGCTGTCCGGGCCGAGCAGTACTTC. Its translation is CASSEAVRAEQYF.

This rearrangement joins TRBV7-2 to TRBJ2-7; D is unclear. CDR1 and CDR2 (germline): SGHTA, FQGNSA. The V and J ends lost 2 bases and 3 bases respectively, with 11 bases between them. The CDR3 runs 14 residues. The DNA of the CDR3 is TGTGCCAGCAGCTTAACCTTGTTACTCTACGAGCAGTACTTC. Translation gives CASSLTLLLYEQYF.

This clonotype was counted between two and nine times. The rearrangement joins TRBV20-1 to TRBJ2-1; 7 nucleotides align to TRBD1. The germline V gene encodes CDR1 DFQATT and CDR2 SNEGSKA (reference sequence). The length of the CDR3 is 16 residues. The J segment lost 4 bases and the V segment lost 2 bases, leaving 11 bases of the junction unmatched. The CDR3, as DNA: TGCAGTGCTAGACTATGGCGGCAGGGGGTTTACAATGAGCAGTTCTTC. This translates into CSARLWRQGVYNEQFF.

This clonotype was picked up many times. The V and J genes are TRBV10-3 and TRBJ2-1; 14 bases map to TRBD2. The J segment lost 10 bases and the V segment lost 0 bases, leaving 5 bases of the junction unmatched. Looked up from germline, CDR1 is ENHRY and CDR2 is SYGVKD. The CDR3 is 16 amino acids. The CDR3 nucleotides are TGTGCCATCAGTGAGTCCGGGACTAGCGGGAGAGGGGAGCAGTTCTTC. Translation: CAISESGTSGRGEQFF.

The chain recombines TRBV12-3 or TRBV12-4 with TRBJ1-1; D is undetermined. The CDR3 spans 12 residues. The ends were cut back, 5 bases at V and 10 bases at J, with 14 bases in the middle. This chain's CDR3 is CASSPSGPGAFF. DNA of the CDR3: TGTGCCAGCAGTCCCTCCGGTCCCGGAGCTTTCTTT.

This clonotype was seen a handful of times. The chain couples TRBV29-1 to TRBJ2-3; D is possibly TRBD2 (6 bases). Trimming cost V 4 bases and J 4 bases, with 15 bases left between them. The V gene's germline CDR1 is SQVTM and CDR2 ANQGSEA. The CDR3 length is 14 residues. The CDR3 region has the DNA TGCAGCGTTGGGCAGGGCAGGGAGGCAGATACGCAGTATTTT. Its translation: CSVGQGREADTQYF.

This clonotype came up once. CDR3 amino acids: CASSLGRPGAWEDTQYF. In DNA form, the CDR3 reads TGTGCCAGCAGCTTGGGCCGACCAGGGGCCTGGGAAGATACGCAGTATTTT. The chain couples TRBV5-8 to TRBJ2-3; TRBD1 might be the D (6 bases). Trimming pared 0 bases from V and 5 bases from J, leaving 19 bases between. This CDR3 contains 17 residues. Per germline, CDR1 SGHTS and CDR2 YDEGEE.

This clonotype was recorded many times. The chain couples TRBV20-1 to TRBJ2-1; 14 nucleotides align to TRBD2. CDR1 is DFQATT and CDR2 is SNEGSKA in the germline V gene (reference sequence). V trimming: 1 base; J trimming: 9 bases; junction bases outside the gene matches: 2. This CDR3 comprises 14 residues. CDR3 protein: CSARGTSGRSEQFF. In DNA, the CDR3 is TGCAGTGCTAGAGGGACTAGCGGGAGGTCTGAGCAGTTCTTC.

CDR3 coding DNA: TGTGCCAGCAGCCAAGATAGCCCTCCTGAGACCCAGTACTTC. Translating it yields CASSQDSPPETQYF. This chain connects TRBV3-1 to TRBJ2-5; no definite D call. V lost 0 bases and J lost 5, with 10 bases in between. The CDR3 extends over 14 amino acids. The V gene's germline CDR1 is LGHDT and CDR2 YNNKEL (reference sequence).

The sample holds one count of this clonotype. This chain joins TRBV20-1 and TRBJ1-2; possible D gene TRBD1, 6 bases. From germline, CDR1 is DFQATT and CDR2 SNEGSKA (reference sequence). The CDR3 has 10 amino acids. The CDR3 here is CRATDRGYTF. CDR3 nucleotides: TGCAGGGCAACAGACAGGGGCTACACCTTC.

With respect to this clonotype: This may be a read error, as it is one base from a much larger clone. The V call is TRBV6-2 or TRBV6-3, the J call TRBJ2-5; D gene unclear. The germline V and J ends were trimmed by 4 bases and 5 bases, with 8 bases remaining between them. The CDR3 spans 12 residues. The germline CDR1 and CDR2 sequences are MNHEY and SVGEGT. The CDR3 bases are TGTGCCAGCAGTTGCTCCATGGAGACCCAGTACTTC. Translated: CASSCSMETQYF.

The V call is TRBV5-6, the J call TRBJ2-1; D is unclear. V dropped 4 bases and J dropped 2 bases, with 13 bases sitting between them. Germline-derived CDR1 and CDR2 are SGHDT and YYEEEE. The CDR3 is made up of 15 amino acids. The CDR3 sequence: CASSRGASAYNEQFF. Here the CDR3 DNA reads TGTGCCAGCAGCCGTGGCGCCTCTGCCTACAATGAGCAGTTCTTC. The full variable domain, rest sourced from reference TRBV5-6 and TRBJ2-1, is DAGVTQSPTHLIKTRGQQVTLRCSPKSGHDTVSWYQQALGQGPQFIFQYYEEEERQRGNFPDRFSGHQFPNYSSELNVNALLLGDSALYLCASSRGASAYNEQFFGPGTRLTVL.

The V and J genes are TRBV29-1 and TRBJ2-3, with D perhaps TRBD2 (6 bases). Trimming stripped 4 bases from V and 6 bases from J, with 14 bases between. Germline V CDR1 and CDR2: SQVTM, ANQGSEA. The CDR3 length is 13 residues. The CDR3: CSVVRGSSDTQYF. In DNA form, the CDR3 reads TGCAGCGTTGTACGGGGGAGTTCTGATACGCAGTATTTT.

The chain links TRBV3-1 to TRBJ2-1, with 10 bases fitting TRBD2. Trimming cost V 7 bases and J 6 bases; bases outside gene matches: 6. Germline V gene sequence: CDR1 LGHDT, CDR2 YNNKEL (reference sequence). The CDR3 loop spans 14 amino acids. DNA for the CDR3: TGTGCCAGCAAACCGGGACTAGCGTCCAATGAGCAGTTCTTC. Translated: CASKPGLASNEQFF.

This clonotype has more than one count but fewer than ten. V gene TRBV29-1 combines with J gene TRBJ2-5, with D possibly being TRBD1 (5 bases). Germline CDR1 is SQVTM and CDR2 is ANQGSEA. This CDR3 is 12 amino acids long. V was shortened by 2 bases and J by 5 bases, with 9 bases between the two germline ends. CDR3 nucleotide sequence: TGCAGCGTTGAAAAGGGGCGGGAGACCCAGTACTTC. This translates into CSVEKGRETQYF.

The rearrangement links TRBV11-3 to TRBJ2-3; 7 bases map to TRBD2. CDR1 SGHNT and CDR2 YENEEA come from the germline V gene. Unmatched junction bases numbered 10, after V lost 5 bases and J lost 5 bases. CDR3 length: 15 residues. For the CDR3, the DNA is TGTGCCAGCAGCGTCGGCGGGGGAACCATAGATACGCAGTATTTT. Translated: CASSVGGGTIDTQYF.

This CDR3 reads CAIGTVSTDTQYF. The CDR3 region has the DNA TGTGCCATCGGGACAGTTAGCACAGATACGCAGTATTTT. The rearrangement uses TRBV10-3 and TRBJ2-3, with 7 bases that match TRBD1. With V trimmed by 8 bases and J by 0 bases, 2 bases remained unmatched. From germline, CDR1 is ENHRY and CDR2 SYGVKD. The CDR3 has 13 amino acids.

This clonotype occurred a few times. The rearrangement links TRBV5-1 to TRBJ2-1; 8 bases are shared with TRBD2. The CDR3 extends over 15 amino acids. Unmatched junction bases numbered 8, after V lost 4 bases and J lost 5 bases. Germline V CDR1 and CDR2: SGHRS, YFSETQ. This CDR3 reads CASSGTSGVNNEQFF. Written as DNA, the CDR3 is TGCGCCAGCAGCGGTACTAGCGGCGTAAACAATGAGCAGTTCTTC.

The chain couples TRBV11-2 to TRBJ2-1; D uncertain. With 3 bases removed from V and 4 bases from J, the gap between germline ends came to 16 bases. Germline V gene data show CDR1 as SGHAT and CDR2 as FQNNGV. The CDR3 runs to 16 residues. CDR3: CASSFTTLSSYNEQFF. In nucleotides, the CDR3 is TGTGCCAGCAGCTTTACGACACTGAGCTCTTACAATGAGCAGTTCTTC.

The rearrangement joins TRBV7-2 to TRBJ2-2; maybe TRBD1 (6 bases). The CDR3 runs 15 residues. Germline V CDR1 and CDR2: SGHTA, FQGNSA. V was pared by 3 bases and J by 4 bases, with 12 bases between. The CDR3 coding sequence is TGTGCCAGCAGCTTCTCGGACAGACCCACCGGGGAGCTGTTTTTT. Protein sequence: CASSFSDRPTGELFF.